The 4 T cell receptor beta chains below all came from one sample that was sequenced in a study of T cells in Graves' hyperthyroidism and ophthalmopathy. TCR beta CDR3 region amplification was performed from RNA transcripts. The TCR CDR3 first-round RT-PCR relied on the HTBI primer set. TCRdb reprocessed the multiplex PCR reads via MiXCR and lists one record per CDR3 protein. Among 750,000 to 950,000 distinct CDR3 sequences listed, about two fifths were seen once. The specimen sequenced was blood. The receptors originated from a man younger than 30 with Graves' hyperthyroidism.

The rearrangement links TRBV20-1 to TRBJ2-2, with D unclear. V lost 7 bases and J lost 2, with 11 bases in between. The CDR3 extends over 13 amino acids. CDR1 and CDR2 (germline): DFQATT, SNEGSKA (reference sequence). The CDR3 reads CSVRLTNTGELFF. In DNA, the CDR3 is TGCAGTGTTCGACTCACTAACACCGGGGAGCTGTTTTTT.

A note on this clonotype: A read error may be the cause here, since a much bigger clone is one base away. The chain joins TRBV29-1 to TRBJ2-7; TRBD1 or TRBD2 may be the D gene (5 bases each). Germline V lookup: CDR1 SQVTM, CDR2 ANQGSEA. The CDR3 runs 13 residues. With 6 bases removed from V and 0 bases from J, the gap between germline ends came to 12 bases. The CDR3 bases are TGCAGCGTGGGGACCGCACGCTCCTACGAGCAGTACTTC. It codes for CSVGTARSYEQYF.

This clonotype was seen repeatedly, ten times or more. The rearrangement joins TRBV2 to TRBJ2-5; D is unresolved. Trimming cost V 8 bases and J 3 bases, with 13 bases left between them. The CDR3 has 13 residues. CDR1 and CDR2 from the germline V gene are SNHLY and FYNNEI. CDR3 in DNA: TGTGCCAGCGAGACGACTCCTAAAGAGACCCAGTACTTC. Translation gives CASETTPKETQYF. Full variable domain (outside the CDR3, taken from reference TRBV2 and TRBJ2-5): EPEVTQTPSHQVTQMGQEVILRCVPISNHLYFYWYRQILGQKVEFLVSFYNNEISEKSEIFDDQFSVERPDGSNFTLKIRSTKLEDSAMYFCASETTPKETQYFGPGTRLLVL.

The chain couples TRBV29-1 to TRBJ2-6; D gene uncertain. CDR1 and CDR2 from the germline V gene are SQVTM and ANQGSEA. The CDR3 totals 14 residues. Trimming took 2 bases from V and 0 from J, leaving 5 bases between them. The CDR3 region has the DNA TGCAGCGTTGAAAGGGCCTCTGGGGCCAACGTCCTGACTTTC. Its protein is CSVERASGANVLTF.